Listed below are T cell receptor beta chains from one sample, sequenced in a study of blood T cell repertoires in COVID-19. The data were produced by immunoSEQ multiplex PCR, yet TCRdb's version contains in-frame clones alone and is incomplete. This sample has around 150,000 clones; around 90% occur once, and the top ten carry about 4.1%. Sequencing input: peripheral blood. These receptors came from a woman aged 55-69 years with active or convalescent COVID-19. Both conserved end residues are part of each CDR3.

v_call cdr3_aa
TRBV6-5 CASGQNSYEQYF
TRBV14 CASSPGQGAYEQYF
TRBV7-9 CASSPSVSGQGRTEAFF
TRBV2 CASQPQGTYEQYF
TRBV2 CASTGQGGAEAFF
TRBV29-1 CSASGEGNYGYTF
TRBV7-8 CASSLDVGSSNQPQHF
TRBV6-6 CASSYSTMRTNEKLFF
TRBV27 CASSARVRGGRGETQYF
TRBV5-1 CASSLQGGNIQYF
TRBV3-1/TRBV3-2 CASRDSRNYGYTF
TRBV6-2/TRBV6-3 CASSTTGIANYGYTF
TRBV5-8 CASSPSGGGYTF
TRBV30 CAWSDGTGVTGELFF
TRBV19 CASKRGTGGNMNTEAFF
TRBV11-2 CASSVQSDTGELFF
TRBV2 CASSATTVGEQFF
TRBV7-2 CASSLLDGDTQYF
TRBV5-1 CASSVTGAEDTQYF
TRBV12-3/TRBV12-4 CASRRGNSPLHF
TRBV5-4 CASSYGGGSTDTQYF
TRBV19 CASSITPTAYGYTF
TRBV6-5 CASRAGTAGPEQYF
TRBV5-1 CASSLAQGTTTGELFF
TRBV18 CASSPQTGGTEAFF
TRBV6-6 CASSFSSSRETQYF
TRBV6-2/TRBV6-3 CASSRNSGQGPGAQHF
TRBV6-5 CASSYSYNSPLHF
TRBV2 CASKIGQLAEKLFF
TRBV9 CASSVTMGAHQETQYF
TRBV19 CASSQEWQSYEQYF
TRBV14 CASSRSSEKLFF
TRBV3-1/TRBV3-2 CASSYRQGEAFF
TRBV30 CAWSVSGDREGYF
TRBV19 CASTKGWNQPQHF
TRBV18 CASSPERASTDTQYF
TRBV19 CASSNPGGATNEKLFF
TRBV28 CASSLNVLINKAFF
TRBV7-9 CASSLAAGLNSPLHF
TRBV7-9 CASSSKQGGTEAFF
TRBV30 CAWTTQGNQPQHF
TRBV12-5 CASGPGGGYVEQYF
TRBV11-2 CASSPGQDYGYTF
TRBV21-1 CASSGLISYEQYF
TRBV12-3/TRBV12-4 CASQGFDYGYTF
TRBV9 CASSPDSSYNEQFF